This TCR beta chain was profiled in a study of cytomegalovirus exposure and HLA in healthy donors. Study-level findings and limits: Later, TCR association rates were found to vary by HLA locus, highest for DRB1 and lowest for HLA-C.

The study ran its PCR with 60 Vbeta and 13 Jbeta primers. Assay used: immunoSEQ multiplex PCR; TCRdb lists only in-frame clones, some missing. The sample consists of 100,000 to 150,000 clones, approximately 80% of them appearing once. Comment on this clone: Its cognate antigen is unknown.

Deletions cut 4 bases from V and 3 bases from J, with 17 bases between. Germline loops: CDR1 ENHRY, CDR2 SYGVKD. The CDR3 has 16 amino acids. Unrecorded immune exposure was likely among donors, who were nominally healthy when sampled. The TCR sequence derives from a woman aged 18-30 years in good health and CMV-seronegative. The rearrangement uses TRBV10-3 and TRBJ2-3; D call uncertain. Sequenced: PBMCs. The CDR3 sequence: CAISGSLEPNTDTQYF. CDR3 coding DNA: TGTGCCATCAGTGGTTCCTTAGAGCCGAATACAGATACGCAGTATTTT.